This record looks at one TCR beta chain sequence and its context. This sample is drawn from a study of cytomegalovirus exposure and HLA in healthy donors. V trimming: 4 bases; J trimming: 4 bases; junction bases outside the gene matches: 6. Germline V gene lookup returns CDR1 LNHDA and CDR2 SQIVND (reference sequence). The CDR3 runs 14 residues. This table comes from immunoSEQ multiplex PCR, and its TCRdb copy is limited to in-frame clones, with some not included. The sample includes a few hundred thousand clones, roughly 88% of them seen just once. The chain uses TRBV19 and TRBJ1-1; 7 nucleotides line up with TRBD1. The sequenced material came from PBMCs. The sequence came from a man between 25 and 39 years old in good health and CMV-seronegative. CDR3: CASSNDRVPTEAFF. Here the CDR3 DNA reads TGTGCCAGTAGTAATGACAGGGTTCCCACTGAAGCTTTCTTT.